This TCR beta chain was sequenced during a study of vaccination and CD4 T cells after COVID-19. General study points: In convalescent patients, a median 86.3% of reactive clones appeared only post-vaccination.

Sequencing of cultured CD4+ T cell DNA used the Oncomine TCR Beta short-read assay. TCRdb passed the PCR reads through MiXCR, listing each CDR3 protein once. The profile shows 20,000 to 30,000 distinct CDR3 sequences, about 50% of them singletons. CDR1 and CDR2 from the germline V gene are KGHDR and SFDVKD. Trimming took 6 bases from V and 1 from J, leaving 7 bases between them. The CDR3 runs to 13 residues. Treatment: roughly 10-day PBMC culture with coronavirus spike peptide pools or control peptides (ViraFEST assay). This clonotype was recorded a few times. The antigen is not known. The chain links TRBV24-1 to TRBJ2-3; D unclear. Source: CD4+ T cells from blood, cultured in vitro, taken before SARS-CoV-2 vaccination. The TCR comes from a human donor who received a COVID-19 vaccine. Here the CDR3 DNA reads TGTGCCACCAGTCACGATGGCACAGATACGCAGTATTTT. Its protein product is CATSHDGTDTQYF.